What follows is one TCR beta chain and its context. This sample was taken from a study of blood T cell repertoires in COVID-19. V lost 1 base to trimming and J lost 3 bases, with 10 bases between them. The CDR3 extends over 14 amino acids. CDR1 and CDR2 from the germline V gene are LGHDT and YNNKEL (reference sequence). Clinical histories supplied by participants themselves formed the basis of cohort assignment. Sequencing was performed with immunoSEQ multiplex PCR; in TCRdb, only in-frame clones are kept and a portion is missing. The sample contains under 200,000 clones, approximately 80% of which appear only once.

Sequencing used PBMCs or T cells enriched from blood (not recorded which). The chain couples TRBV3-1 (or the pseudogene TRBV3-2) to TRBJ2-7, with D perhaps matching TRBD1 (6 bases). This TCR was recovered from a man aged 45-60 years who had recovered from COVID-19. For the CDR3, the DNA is TGTGCCAGCAGCCAAGGGGACACCCGCTACGAGCAGTACTTC. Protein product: CASSQGDTRYEQYF.